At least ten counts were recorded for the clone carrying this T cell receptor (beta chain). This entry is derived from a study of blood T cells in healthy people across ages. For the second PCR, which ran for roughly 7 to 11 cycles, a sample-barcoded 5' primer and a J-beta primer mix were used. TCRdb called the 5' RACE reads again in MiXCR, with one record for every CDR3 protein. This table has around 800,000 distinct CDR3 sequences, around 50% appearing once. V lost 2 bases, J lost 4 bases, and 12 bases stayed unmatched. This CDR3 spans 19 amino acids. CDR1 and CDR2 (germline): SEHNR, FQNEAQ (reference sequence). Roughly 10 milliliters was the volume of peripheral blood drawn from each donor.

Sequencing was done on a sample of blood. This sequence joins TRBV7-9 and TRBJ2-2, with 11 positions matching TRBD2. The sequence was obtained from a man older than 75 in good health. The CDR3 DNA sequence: TGTGCCAGCAGCTTAACCCCCTCCGGTAGCGGGAGGGCCACCGGGGAGCTGTTTTTT. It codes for CASSLTPSGSGRATGELFF.